This entry lists 10 T cell receptor beta chains sequenced from one sample in a study of cytomegalovirus exposure and HLA in healthy donors. Data came from immunoSEQ multiplex PCR; TCRdb stores just in-frame clones and leaves some out. The sample consists of under 250,000 clones, approximately 82% of them appearing once. Material for sequencing was PBMCs. These receptors were obtained from a woman between 18 and 29 years old in good health and CMV-seronegative.

The chain has TRBV7-9 and TRBJ1-5; the D gene is possibly TRBD1 (5 bases). The germline CDR1 and CDR2 sequences are SEHNR and FQNEAQ (reference sequence). The CDR3 has 18 residues. Deletions cut 0 bases from V and 7 bases from J, with 22 bases between. The CDR3 spells CASSLARWGDLGGQPQHF. The CDR3 nucleotides are TGTGCCAGCAGCTTAGCGCGGTGGGGGGACCTCGGAGGCCAGCCCCAGCATTTT.

This clone was picked up one time. This chain connects TRBV28 to TRBJ2-5, with 9 bases aligning to TRBD2. The CDR3 totals 18 residues. CDR1 and CDR2 from the germline V gene are MDHEN and SYDVKM. After removal of 5 bases from V and 2 bases from J, the junction contained 15 bases not matched to a gene. The CDR3 nucleotides are TGTGCCAGCAGTCCGTTGGGCTGGCGGGAGGGCCCTCAAGAGACCCAGTACTTC. Its translation is CASSPLGWREGPQETQYF.

This clone was counted once. The rearrangement links TRBV10-2 to TRBJ1-5; 7 nucleotides line up with TRBD1. The CDR3 sequence is 15 residues long. CDR1 and CDR2 (germline): WSHSY, SAAADI. Trimming cost V 9 bases and J 3 bases; bases outside gene matches: 11. CDR3 coding DNA: TGCGCCAGGGGGGAAATGGGACAGCCCAATCAGCCCCAGCATTTT. This sequence encodes CARGEMGQPNQPQHF.

The chain uses TRBV11-2 and TRBJ2-7; D gene ambiguous. Per the germline V gene, CDR1 is SGHAT and CDR2 is FQNNGV. Deletions cut 5 bases from V and 2 bases from J, with 10 bases between. There are 13 residues in the CDR3. Here the CDR3 reads CASSPIRTYEQYF. CDR3 DNA: TGTGCCAGCAGCCCCATTAGAACCTACGAGCAGTACTTC.

The chain employs TRBV2 and TRBJ2-1; 11 nucleotides match TRBD2. The CDR3 loop spans 13 amino acids. In germline, CDR1 is SNHLY, CDR2 FYNNEI. After removal of 10 bases from V and 5 bases from J, the junction contained 4 bases not matched to a gene. CDR3 nucleotides: TGTGCCACACTAGCGGGAGTGGACAATGAGCAGTTCTTC. It translates to CATLAGVDNEQFF.

This chain joins TRBV30 and TRBJ2-1; no firm D call. CDR3 length: 15 amino acids. V shed 5 bases and J shed 0 bases, with 14 bases lying between them. Germline CDR1 is GTSNPN and CDR2 is SVGIG (reference sequence). CDR3 region: CAWAPKPSSYNEQFF. The CDR3 bases are TGTGCCTGGGCCCCCAAACCCAGCTCCTACAATGAGCAGTTCTTC.

The chain employs TRBV5-1 and TRBJ2-6; tentative D call: TRBD1 (6 bases). The ends were cut back, 1 base at V and 3 bases at J, with 14 bases in the middle. This CDR3 has 17 residues. Germline CDR1 is SGHRS and CDR2 is YFSETQ. The CDR3 region has the DNA TGCGCCAGCAGCTTGCGGCAAGACAGGCTTGGGGCCAACGTCCTGACTTTC. Protein: CASSLRQDRLGANVLTF.

This chain uses TRBV10-1 with TRBJ2-5; either TRBD1 or TRBD2 may supply D (6 bases each). The germline V gene has CDR1 WNHNN and CDR2 SYGVQD (reference sequence). The length of the CDR3 is 13 residues. Trimming took off 4 bases at V and 5 bases at J, with 11 bases between the two ends. The CDR3: CASSGGAGETQYF. DNA of the CDR3: TGCGCCAGCAGTGGGGGGGCCGGTGAGACCCAGTACTTC.

The chain has TRBV28 and TRBJ1-2, with D maybe TRBD1 (6 bases). The ends were cut back, 8 bases at V and 5 bases at J, with 12 bases in the middle. Germline V lookup: CDR1 MDHEN, CDR2 SYDVKM. The CDR3 totals 12 residues. The CDR3 spells CASRSGAYGYTF. CDR3 bases: TGTGCCAGCCGCTCAGGGGCTTATGGCTACACCTTC.

The rearrangement uses TRBV11-2 and TRBJ1-3; D is possibly TRBD1 (6 bases). Germline V gives CDR1 SGHAT, CDR2 FQNNGV. Deletions cut 0 bases from V and 2 bases from J, with 8 bases between. This CDR3 is built from 15 residues. DNA for the CDR3: TGTGCCAGCAGCTTAGACAGGGGTACTGGAAACACCATATATTTT. This codes for CASSLDRGTGNTIYF.